Following are 29 T cell receptor beta chains from one sample sequenced in a study of T cells in narcolepsy. Clones were read by immunoSEQ multiplex PCR, and TCRdb kept only the in-frame ones, dropping some. The sample lists about 40,000 clones, approximately 88% seen once, with 1% to 1.5% in the top ten. The specimen sequenced was CD45RA- memory CD4+ T cells from PBMCs. The receptors stem from a human donor with narcolepsy.

The chain joins TRBV19 to TRBJ1-1; a weak D match, TRBD1 (5 bases). The germline V and J ends were trimmed by 5 bases and 5 bases, with 15 bases remaining between them. Germline CDR1 is LNHDA and CDR2 is SQIVND (reference sequence). The CDR3 consists of 14 residues. Written as DNA, the CDR3 is TGTGCCAGTAGTTATGGGGCGCTTTTTACTGAAGCTTTCTTT. Translation: CASSYGALFTEAFF.

The chain carries TRBV5-6 and TRBJ1-5; no firm D call. Deletions cut 2 bases from V and 4 bases from J, with 19 bases between. The CDR3 contains 17 residues. Germline V gene data show CDR1 as SGHDT and CDR2 as YYEEEE. The CDR3 here is CASSLSAGVRLNQPQHF. The CDR3 nucleotides are TGTGCCAGCAGCTTATCTGCGGGTGTAAGGTTGAATCAGCCCCAGCATTTT. Based on the CDR3 plus reference TRBV5-6 and TRBJ1-5, the full variable domain is DAGVTQSPTHLIKTRGQQVTLRCSPKSGHDTVSWYQQALGQGPQFIFQYYEEEERQRGNFPDRFSGHQFPNYSSELNVNALLLGDSALYLCASSLSAGVRLNQPQHFGDGTRLSIL.

The rearrangement joins TRBV2 to TRBJ1-1; D unresolved. CDR3 length: 12 amino acids. With 4 bases removed from V and 0 bases from J, the gap between germline ends came to 3 bases. Germline CDR1 SNHLY, CDR2 FYNNEI. CDR3 region: CASSAMNTEAFF. In nucleotides, the CDR3 is TGTGCCAGCAGTGCTATGAACACTGAAGCTTTCTTT.

This clone was seen once. This rearrangement joins TRBV5-4 to TRBJ1-2, with TRBD1 matching over 11 bases. Germline CDR1 SGHNT, CDR2 YYREEE (reference sequence). The CDR3 extends over 16 amino acids. Germline trimming cut 4 bases from V and 8 bases from J; bases unmatched to any gene: 13. The CDR3 here is CASSPFRTGGPGGYTF. In DNA form, the CDR3 reads TGTGCCAGCAGCCCCTTCCGGACAGGGGGCCCAGGCGGCTACACCTTC.

The genes are TRBV19 and TRBJ1-3; D gene uncertain. The CDR3 consists of 16 residues. V dropped 3 bases and J dropped 0 bases, with 12 bases sitting between them. Germline V lookup: CDR1 LNHDA, CDR2 SQIVND (reference sequence). This CDR3 reads CASSMWEATSGNTIYF. The CDR3 bases are TGTGCCAGTAGTATGTGGGAGGCGACCTCTGGAAACACCATATATTTT.

This chain uses TRBV5-1 with TRBJ2-1, with TRBD2 identical over 9 bases. This CDR3 contains 15 residues. Germline values: CDR1 SGHRS, CDR2 YFSETQ. V was clipped by 0 bases and J by 6 bases; unmatched bases: 4. CDR3 amino acids: CASSLDSGSFNEQFF. The DNA of the CDR3 is TGCGCCAGCAGCTTGGATAGCGGGAGTTTCAATGAGCAGTTCTTC.

The V and J genes are TRBV6-6 and TRBJ2-2; TRBD1 matches 9 bases. Germline V gene sequence: CDR1 MNHNY, CDR2 SVGAGI (reference sequence). V shed 7 bases and J 1 base; nucleotides not matched to a gene: 4. The CDR3 length is 15 residues. The DNA of the CDR3 is TGTGCCAGCACCCGACAGGGGGGGAACACCGGGGAGCTGTTTTTT. Protein sequence: CASTRQGGNTGELFF.

Regarding this clone: Additional DNA sequences in this sample encode the identical CDR3. This sequence joins TRBV10-3 and TRBJ1-2; D might be TRBD1 (5 bases). Per germline, CDR1 ENHRY and CDR2 SYGVKD. V lost 4 bases and J 4 bases, leaving 13 bases between the germline ends. The CDR3 extends over 14 amino acids. The CDR3 coding sequence is TGTGCCATCAGTGGAGAGGGGCAGGGCTATGGCTACACCTTC. It specifies CAISGEGQGYGYTF.

The rearrangement joins TRBV18 to TRBJ2-3, with a tentative D call TRBD2 (5 bases). The CDR3 covers 15 residues. Germline CDR1 KGHSH, CDR2 LQKENI. Trimming pared 2 bases from V and 6 bases from J, leaving 15 bases between. The chain's CDR3 is CASSPEAVPGDTQYF. DNA for the CDR3: TGTGCCAGCTCACCAGAGGCCGTACCGGGGGATACGCAGTATTTT.

V is TRBV19 and J is TRBJ1-2; D is ambiguous. The CDR3 covers 13 residues. Deletions cut 4 bases from V and 7 bases from J, with 13 bases between. Germline-derived CDR1 and CDR2 are LNHDA and SQIVND (reference sequence). The CDR3 bases are TGTGCCAGTAGTACCCAGAGTTTCGGTGGCTACACCTTC. Amino acids: CASSTQSFGGYTF.

The chain has TRBV2 and TRBJ1-1; maybe TRBD1 (5 bases). The V and J ends lost 7 bases and 6 bases respectively, with 15 bases between them. The CDR3 sequence is 13 residues long. Germline CDR1 reads SNHLY; CDR2 reads FYNNEI. CDR3 sequence: CASKDGGSAEAFF. The CDR3 DNA sequence: TGTGCCAGCAAAGACGGGGGGTCTGCTGAAGCTTTCTTT.

The chain is built from TRBV5-4 and TRBJ2-3; TRBD2 aligns across 8 bases. Germline CDR1 SGHNT, CDR2 YYREEE (reference sequence). The V and J ends lost 4 bases and 1 base, in that order; junction bases with no gene match: 8. The CDR3 is made up of 16 amino acids. The CDR3 region is CASSQDGGVGTDTQYF. The CDR3 DNA reads as TGTGCCAGCAGCCAAGACGGGGGGGTGGGCACAGATACGCAGTATTTT. The whole variable domain, remainder taken from reference TRBV5-4 and TRBJ2-3, is ETGVTQSPTHLIKTRGQQVTLRCSSQSGHNTVSWYQQALGQGPQFIFQYYREEENGRGNFPPRFSGLQFPNYSSELNVNALELDDSALYLCASSQDGGVGTDTQYFGPGTRLTVL.

The CDR3 DNA is TGCAGCGTTGAAGATCTGAACAGGGGAAGGACGACTGAAGCTTTCTTT. Residues: CSVEDLNRGRTTEAFF. The rearrangement joins TRBV29-1 to TRBJ1-1, with 7 nucleotides matching TRBD1. V lost 0 bases, J lost 5 bases, and 12 bases stayed unmatched. The CDR3 spans 16 residues. Per germline, CDR1 SQVTM and CDR2 ANQGSEA. Based on the CDR3 plus reference TRBV29-1 and TRBJ1-1, the full variable domain is SAVISQKPSRDICQRGTSLTIQCQVDSQVTMMFWYRQQPGQSLTLIATANQGSEATYESGFVIDKFPISRPNLTFSTLTVSNMSPEDSSIYLCSVEDLNRGRTTEAFFGQGTRLTVV.

This chain joins TRBV19 and TRBJ1-2; D not resolved. Germline V CDR1 and CDR2: LNHDA, SQIVND (reference sequence). This CDR3 has 14 residues. V lost 2 bases and J 4 bases, leaving 11 bases between the germline ends. The CDR3 sequence is CASSIRPGGYGYTF. The CDR3 DNA reads as TGTGCCAGTAGTATACGACCAGGAGGCTATGGCTACACCTTC.

The V gene is TRBV20-1, the J gene TRBJ1-2; D uncertain. This CDR3 has 11 residues. From germline, CDR1 is DFQATT and CDR2 SNEGSKA (reference sequence). Deletions cut 2 bases from V and 7 bases from J, with 8 bases between. The CDR3 bases are TGCAGTGCTAGAAAGGAGGTTGGCTACACCTTC. This encodes CSARKEVGYTF.

The rearrangement links TRBV15 to TRBJ2-3, with no clear D. The V end lost 1 base, the J end lost 8 bases, and 7 bases lay between the germline ends. Germline V gene sequence: CDR1 LNHNV, CDR2 YYDKDF (reference sequence). CDR3 length: 12 residues. CDR3 nucleotides: TGTGCCACCAGCAGAGGGAAAGGTACGCAGTATTTT. Its protein is CATSRGKGTQYF.

The chain couples TRBV5-6 to TRBJ2-3; tentatively, D is TRBD1 or TRBD2 (5 bases each). Trimming removed 3 bases from V and 3 bases from J, with 17 bases in between. The CDR3 spans 16 residues. Germline lookup yields CDR1 SGHDT and CDR2 YYEEEE. CDR3 DNA: TGTGCCAGCAGCTGGGACCTCCGATCACGGACAGATACGCAGTATTTT. Translated: CASSWDLRSRTDTQYF. Together with reference TRBV5-6 and TRBJ2-3, the CDR3 gives the full variable domain: DAGVTQSPTHLIKTRGQQVTLRCSPKSGHDTVSWYQQALGQGPQFIFQYYEEEERQRGNFPDRFSGHQFPNYSSELNVNALLLGDSALYLCASSWDLRSRTDTQYFGPGTRLTVL.

The chain uses TRBV21-1 and TRBJ1-1; TRBD1, the table's D call, lacks a check against the DNA. TRBV21-1 is marked as a pseudogene. CDR3 length: 16 amino acids. Here the CDR3 DNA reads TGTGCCAGCAGCAAAGGAACAGCAGGGTGGGACACTGAAGCTTTCTTT. It is translated as CASSKGTAGWDTEAFF.

V gene TRBV29-1 combines with J gene TRBJ1-1; D possibly corresponds to TRBD1 (5 bases). The V gene's germline CDR1 is SQVTM and CDR2 ANQGSEA. The CDR3 loop spans 12 amino acids. Trimming removed 5 bases from V and 1 base from J, with 8 bases in between. The CDR3 bases are TGCAGCGTTCGGGACGGGAACACTGAAGCTTTCTTT. It translates to CSVRDGNTEAFF.

The V call is TRBV9, the J call TRBJ1-4; D is unresolved. V gave up 0 bases and J gave up 8 bases, with 17 bases separating them. Germline assignment: CDR1 SGDLS and CDR2 YYNGEE. CDR3 length: 16 amino acids. CDR3 DNA: TGTGCCAGCAGCGTAGATTCTGGCGTGGGATGGGAAAAACTGTTTTTT. Protein sequence: CASSVDSGVGWEKLFF.

V is TRBV12-2 and J is TRBJ1-2; the table's D gene call, TRBD1, was not cross checked with the DNA. TRBV12-2 is a pseudogene. CDR3 length equals 14 residues. The DNA for the CDR3 is TGTGCAAGTCGCCCCCCGGGACAGGATTATGGCTACACCTTC. Protein: CASRPPGQDYGYTF.

Turning to this clone: In the same sample, other DNA sequences code for this CDR3. The chain uses TRBV5-1 and TRBJ1-2; D gene unclear. Germline CDR1 and CDR2: SGHRS and YFSETQ. V was clipped by 2 bases and J by 3 bases, with 8 bases between them. This CDR3 is built from 13 residues. The CDR3: CASSLQADYGYTF. The CDR3 nucleotides read TGCGCCAGCAGCTTACAAGCGGACTATGGCTACACCTTC. Variable domain in full (rest from reference TRBV5-1 and TRBJ1-2): KAGVTQTPRYLIKTRGQQVTLSCSPISGHRSVSWYQQTPGQGLQFLFEYFSETQRNKGNFPGRFSGRQFSNSRSEMNVSTLELGDSALYLCASSLQADYGYTFGSGTRLTVV.

The chain has TRBV5-4 and TRBJ2-1; TRBD2 agrees at 9 bases. Unmatched junction bases numbered 5, after V lost 4 bases and J lost 6 bases. The germline V gene has CDR1 SGHNT and CDR2 YYREEE (reference sequence). There are 14 residues in the CDR3. CDR3 nucleotides: TGTGCCAGCAGCCCCAAGCGGGAGGTCAATGAGCAGTTCTTC. It is translated as CASSPKREVNEQFF. Full variable domain (outside the CDR3, taken from reference TRBV5-4 and TRBJ2-1): ETGVTQSPTHLIKTRGQQVTLRCSSQSGHNTVSWYQQALGQGPQFIFQYYREEENGRGNFPPRFSGLQFPNYSSELNVNALELDDSALYLCASSPKREVNEQFFGPGTRLTVL.

This chain links TRBV7-3 with TRBJ2-7; D is undetermined. The CDR3 consists of 14 residues. Trimming took 6 bases from V and 2 from J, leaving 14 bases between them. The germline gives CDR1 SGHTA, CDR2 FQGTGA. CDR3 in DNA: TGTGCCAGCAGTCCTTCGGTGGGGACCTACGAGCAGTACTTC. Its protein product is CASSPSVGTYEQYF.

The gene calls are TRBV2 and TRBJ2-7; 7 positions match TRBD1. Germline CDR1 SNHLY, CDR2 FYNNEI. The length of the CDR3 is 13 residues. With 6 bases clipped from V and 6 bases from J, the junction kept 8 bases outside the gene matches. The CDR3 reads CASRLEGAGEQYF. The CDR3 bases are TGTGCCAGCAGGCTAGAGGGGGCTGGCGAGCAGTACTTC.

V and J are TRBV6-6 and TRBJ2-7, with 10 bases identical to TRBD1. Germline CDR1 MNHNY, CDR2 SVGAGI (reference sequence). The CDR3 is 15 amino acids. Trimming took 6 bases from V and 1 from J; bases not matched to a gene: 6. CDR3: CASRRQGAQSYEQYF. The CDR3 DNA follows: TGTGCCAGCAGAAGACAGGGGGCGCAGTCCTACGAGCAGTACTTC.

This clone was recorded only once. Germline and junction disagree at one end, which may indicate a read error. The chain joins TRBV12-5 to TRBJ1-6; D remains unclear. CDR1 is LGHNT and CDR2 is FRNRAP in the germline V gene. The CDR3 is 13 amino acids. CDR3 in amino acids: CASGSPPMAQIDF. CDR3 coding DNA: TGTGCTAGTGGCTCCCCGCCCATGGCCCAGATCGACTTT.

The chain employs TRBV29-1 and TRBJ1-5; possibly TRBD1 for D (6 bases). The CDR3 has 13 residues. Trimming shortened V by 6 bases and J by 4 bases, and 13 bases separated the two germline ends. Germline values: CDR1 SQVTM, CDR2 ANQGSEA. The CDR3 spells CSVSGQRNQPQHF. DNA of the CDR3: TGCAGCGTCTCTGGACAGAGGAATCAGCCCCAGCATTTT.

The J gene is TRBJ2-3, the V gene TRBV9; 7 bases map to TRBD1. Germline V gene sequence: CDR1 SGDLS, CDR2 YYNGEE. The V gene end was trimmed by 4 bases and the J gene end by 2 bases; junction bases not matched to a gene: 7. The CDR3 is 15 amino acids. The CDR3 DNA reads TGTGCCAGCAGCCGACAGGGCTTAAACACAGATACGCAGTATTTT. It translates to CASSRQGLNTDTQYF.